The 2 T cell receptor beta chains below all came from one sample that was sequenced in a study of OX40 agonist ivuxolimab in advanced cancers. Sequencing was performed with immunoSEQ multiplex PCR; in TCRdb, only in-frame clones are kept and a portion is missing. The table shows tens of thousands of clones, with 87% occurring only once. This specimen consisted of CD4+ or CD8+ T cells sorted from blood, obtained in a trial of the OX40 agonist ivuxolimab. These receptors were obtained from an adult with an advanced solid tumor such as melanoma, head and neck, liver or kidney cancer.

The chain has TRBV30 and TRBJ1-5; D unclear. The CDR3 runs 13 residues. Per germline, CDR1 GTSNPN and CDR2 SVGIG (reference sequence). The V end lost 0 bases, the J end lost 4 bases, and 7 bases lay between the germline ends. CDR3 residues: CAWSVDINQPQHF. The CDR3 bases are TGTGCCTGGAGTGTAGACATTAATCAGCCCCAGCATTTT.

The rearrangement joins TRBV4-3 to TRBJ1-2; the D gene is possibly TRBD1 (5 bases). Deletions cut 4 bases from V and 1 base from J, with 16 bases between. The CDR3 extends over 16 amino acids. CDR1 is LGHNA and CDR2 is YSLEER in the germline V gene. The CDR3 region is CASSPSFRGSNYGYTF. In DNA form, the CDR3 reads TGCGCCAGCAGCCCATCATTTAGGGGTAGTAACTATGGCTACACCTTC.